The 2 T cell receptor beta chains reported below all come from one sample, sequenced in a study of blood T cell repertoires in COVID-19 (dated by TCRdb to about 2020). The library was made by the immunoSEQ multiplex PCR assay. TCRdb took this table from immuneACCESS and kept in-frame rearrangements with V and J called. Such tables lack part of the clones; where checked against another copy, unresolved V genes explain under half of the gap, and the rest is unexplained. Counted in this sample were 45,000 to 55,000 clones; 90% of them appeared once. The biggest ten clones account for about 3.1% of the sample. The source material was peripheral blood. The receptor set was obtained from a human donor in a cohort sampled during active COVID-19.

The rearrangement links TRBV5-1 to TRBJ2-3; unclear D gene. The CDR3 totals 16 residues. V was shortened by 4 bases and J by 2 bases, with 17 bases between the two germline ends. Germline V lookup: CDR1 SGHRS, CDR2 YFSETQ. The DNA of the CDR3 is TGCGCCAGCAGCCGCGAGAGCCTTCAATTCACAGATACGCAGTATTTT. It yields the protein CASSRESLQFTDTQYF. The whole variable domain, remainder taken from reference TRBV5-1 and TRBJ2-3, is KAGVTQTPRYLIKTRGQQVTLSCSPISGHRSVSWYQQTPGQGLQFLFEYFSETQRNKGNFPGRFSGRQFSNSRSEMNVSTLELGDSALYLCASSRESLQFTDTQYFGPGTRLTVL.

This chain links TRBV4-1 with TRBJ1-5; D perhaps matches TRBD1 (6 bases). CDR3 size: 16 residues. V was clipped by 0 bases and J by 6 bases, with 15 bases between them. Germline lookup yields CDR1 MGHRA and CDR2 YSYEKL. CDR3: CASSQDSGAGSQPQHF. CDR3 bases: TGCGCCAGCAGCCAAGATTCAGGGGCAGGTAGTCAGCCCCAGCATTTT.